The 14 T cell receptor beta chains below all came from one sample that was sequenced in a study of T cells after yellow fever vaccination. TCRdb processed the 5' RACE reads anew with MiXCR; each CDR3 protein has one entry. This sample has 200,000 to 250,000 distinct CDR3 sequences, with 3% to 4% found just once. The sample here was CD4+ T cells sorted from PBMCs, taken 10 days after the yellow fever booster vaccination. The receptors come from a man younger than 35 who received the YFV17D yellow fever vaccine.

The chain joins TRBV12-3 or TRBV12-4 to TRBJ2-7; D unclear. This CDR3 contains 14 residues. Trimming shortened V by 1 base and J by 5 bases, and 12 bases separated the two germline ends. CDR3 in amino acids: CASSLEAGRHEQYF. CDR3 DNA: TGTGCCAGCAGTTTAGAGGCCGGCCGACACGAGCAGTACTTC.

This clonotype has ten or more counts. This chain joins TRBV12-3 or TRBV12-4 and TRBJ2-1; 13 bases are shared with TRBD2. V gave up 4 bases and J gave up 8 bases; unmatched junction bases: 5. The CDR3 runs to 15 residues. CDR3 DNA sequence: TGTGCCAGCAGTTCCCTCGGACTAGCGGGGGATGAGCAGTTCTTC. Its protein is CASSSLGLAGDEQFF.

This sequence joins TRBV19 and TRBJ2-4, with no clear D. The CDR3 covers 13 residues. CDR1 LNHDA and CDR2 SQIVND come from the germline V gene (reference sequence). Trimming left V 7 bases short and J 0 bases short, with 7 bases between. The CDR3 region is CASKVKAKNIQYF. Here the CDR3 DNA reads TGTGCCAGTAAAGTAAAAGCCAAAAACATTCAGTACTTC.

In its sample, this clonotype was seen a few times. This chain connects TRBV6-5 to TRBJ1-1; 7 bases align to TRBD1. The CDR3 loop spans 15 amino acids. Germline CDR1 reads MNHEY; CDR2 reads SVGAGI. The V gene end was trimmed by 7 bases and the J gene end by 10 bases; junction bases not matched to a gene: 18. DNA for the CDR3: TGTGCCAGCACCGCAGCAGGGGGGGCGGATCGTGGAGCTTTCTTT. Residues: CASTAAGGADRGAFF.

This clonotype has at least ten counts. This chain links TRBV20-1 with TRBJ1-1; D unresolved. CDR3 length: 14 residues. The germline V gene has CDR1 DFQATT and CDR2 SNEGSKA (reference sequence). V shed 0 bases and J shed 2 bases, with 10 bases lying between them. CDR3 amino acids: CSARDLGSNTEAFF. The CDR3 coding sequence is TGCAGTGCTAGAGATCTAGGTAGCAACACTGAAGCTTTCTTT.

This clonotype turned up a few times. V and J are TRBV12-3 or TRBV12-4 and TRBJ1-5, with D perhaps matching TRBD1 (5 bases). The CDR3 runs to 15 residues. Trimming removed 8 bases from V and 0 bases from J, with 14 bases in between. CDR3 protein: CASRMGGYSNQPQHF. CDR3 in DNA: TGTGCCAGCCGAATGGGGGGTTATAGCAATCAGCCCCAGCATTTT.

DNA for the CDR3: TGTGCCAGCAGTTTCGGTACAAACAATCAGCCCCAGCATTTT. Amino acid sequence: CASSFGTNNQPQHF. This chain joins TRBV28 and TRBJ1-5; no reliable D call. Germline V gene data show CDR1 as MDHEN and CDR2 as SYDVKM. Deletions cut 3 bases from V and 3 bases from J, with 9 bases between. The CDR3 length is 14 residues.

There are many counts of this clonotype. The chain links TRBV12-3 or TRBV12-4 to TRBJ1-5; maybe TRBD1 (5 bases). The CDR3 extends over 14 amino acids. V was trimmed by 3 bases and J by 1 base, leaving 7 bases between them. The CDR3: CASSFAGSNQPQHF. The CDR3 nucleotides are TGTGCCAGCAGTTTTGCAGGGAGCAATCAGCCCCAGCATTTT.

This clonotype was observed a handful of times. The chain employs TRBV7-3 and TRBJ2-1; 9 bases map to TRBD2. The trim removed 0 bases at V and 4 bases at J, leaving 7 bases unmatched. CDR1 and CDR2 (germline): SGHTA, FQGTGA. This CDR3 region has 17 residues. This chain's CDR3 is CASSLTHSSGGYNEQFF. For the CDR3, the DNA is TGTGCCAGCAGCTTAACCCATTCCAGCGGGGGGTACAATGAGCAGTTCTTC.

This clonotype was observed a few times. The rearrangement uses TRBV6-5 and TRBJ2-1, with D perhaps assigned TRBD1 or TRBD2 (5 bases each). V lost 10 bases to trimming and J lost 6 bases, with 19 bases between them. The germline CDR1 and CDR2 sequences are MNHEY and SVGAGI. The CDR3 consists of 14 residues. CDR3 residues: CATSRDPLPNEQFF. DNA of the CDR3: TGTGCCACTTCCCGGGACCCCCTACCCAATGAGCAGTTCTTC.

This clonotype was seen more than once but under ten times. CDR3 loop: CASSLRQGGGQPQHF. In DNA, the CDR3 is TGTGCCAGCAGCTTAAGACAAGGGGGAGGTCAGCCCCAGCATTTT. The V call is TRBV7-2, the J call TRBJ1-5; a weak D match, TRBD1 (6 bases). The V and J ends lost 2 bases and 6 bases respectively, with 14 bases between them. The CDR3 spans 15 residues. Germline CDR1 reads SGHTA; CDR2 reads FQGNSA.

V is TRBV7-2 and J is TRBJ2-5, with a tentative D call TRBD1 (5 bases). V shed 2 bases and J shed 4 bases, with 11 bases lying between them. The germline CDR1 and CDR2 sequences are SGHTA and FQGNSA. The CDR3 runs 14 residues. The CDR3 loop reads CASSLKQGRETQYF. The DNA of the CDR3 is TGTGCCAGCAGCTTAAAGCAGGGCAGAGAGACCCAGTACTTC.

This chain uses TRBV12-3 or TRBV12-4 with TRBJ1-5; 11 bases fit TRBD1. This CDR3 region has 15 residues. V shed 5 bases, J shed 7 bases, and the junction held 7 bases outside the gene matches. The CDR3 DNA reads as TGTGCCAGCAGTCGCGGACAGGGGGCAAAACAGCCCCAGCATTTT. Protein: CASSRGQGAKQPQHF.

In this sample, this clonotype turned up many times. CDR3 region: CASSTLSGANTGELFF. As DNA, the CDR3 is TGTGCCAGTAGTACCCTTAGCGGAGCGAACACCGGGGAGCTGTTTTTT. The chain is built from TRBV19 and TRBJ2-2; tentative D call: TRBD2 (6 bases). Germline CDR1 reads LNHDA; CDR2 reads SQIVND (reference sequence). Trimming stripped 4 bases from V and 0 bases from J, with 12 bases between. CDR3 length: 16 residues. Looking up the rest from reference TRBV19 and TRBJ2-2 gives the full variable domain: DGGITQSPKYLFRKEGQNVTLSCEQNLNHDAMYWYRQDPGQGLRLIYYSQIVNDFQKGDIAEGYSVSREKKESFPLTVTSAQKNPTAFYLCASSTLSGANTGELFFGEGSRLTVL.